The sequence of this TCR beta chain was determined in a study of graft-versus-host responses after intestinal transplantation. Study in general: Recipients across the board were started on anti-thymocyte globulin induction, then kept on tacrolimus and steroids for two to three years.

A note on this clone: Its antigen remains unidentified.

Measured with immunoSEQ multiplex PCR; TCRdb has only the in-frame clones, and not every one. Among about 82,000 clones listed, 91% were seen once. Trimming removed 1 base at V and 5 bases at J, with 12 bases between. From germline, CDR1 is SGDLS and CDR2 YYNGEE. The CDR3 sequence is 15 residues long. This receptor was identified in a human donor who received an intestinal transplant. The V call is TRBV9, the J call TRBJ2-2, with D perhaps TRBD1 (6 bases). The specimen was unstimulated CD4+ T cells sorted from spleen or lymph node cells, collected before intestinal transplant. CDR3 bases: TGTGCCAGCAGCGTACGGCAGGGGTTAACCGGGGAGCTGTTTTTT. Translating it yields CASSVRQGLTGELFF.